Following are 9 T cell receptor beta chains from one sample sequenced in a study of regulatory and conventional T cells in RAG deficiency. The sorted conventional CD4+ T cells were CD25-low and CD127-high, with genomic DNA sequenced. Sequencing used immunoSEQ multiplex PCR; TCRdb keeps in-frame clones, though not all of them. The data hold 30,000 to 40,000 clones, with around 76% observed a single time. This sample was also put to use in a study of regulatory T cells. Turning to that study: The primer mix had 52 TRBV and 13 TRBJ primers.

The sequencing input was CD4+ effector T cells sorted from blood. These receptors were collected from a human donor in good health.

This clone came up a few times. This chain joins TRBV9 and TRBJ1-2; D not resolved. CDR3 size: 14 residues. Germline CDR1 reads SGDLS; CDR2 reads YYNGEE. Trimming took off 3 bases at V and 4 bases at J, with 13 bases between the two ends. The CDR3 region has the DNA TGTGCCAGCAGCGCCCCCCGGTCACTCTATGGCTACACCTTC. As protein: CASSAPRSLYGYTF.

This chain uses TRBV2 with TRBJ2-5; D may be TRBD2 (6 bases). CDR3 length equals 14 residues. V shed 6 bases and J shed 1 base, with 12 bases lying between them. Germline V lookup: CDR1 SNHLY, CDR2 FYNNEI. The CDR3 loop is CASRGGSGQETQYF. The CDR3 coding sequence is TGTGCCAGCAGGGGAGGCAGTGGCCAAGAGACCCAGTACTTC.

The V and J genes are TRBV5-1 and TRBJ2-5; D might be TRBD2 (6 bases). CDR3 length: 15 amino acids. Trimming removed 5 bases from V and 4 bases from J, with 18 bases in between. Germline CDR1 is SGHRS and CDR2 is YFSETQ. The CDR3 protein is CASRSGLHSPETQYF. The CDR3 region has the DNA TGCGCCAGCAGGTCGGGACTCCACTCGCCAGAGACCCAGTACTTC. Variable domain in full (rest from reference TRBV5-1 and TRBJ2-5): KAGVTQTPRYLIKTRGQQVTLSCSPISGHRSVSWYQQTPGQGLQFLFEYFSETQRNKGNFPGRFSGRQFSNSRSEMNVSTLELGDSALYLCASRSGLHSPETQYFGPGTRLLVL.

V and J are TRBV5-4 and TRBJ1-1; D not resolved. In germline, CDR1 is SGHNT, CDR2 YYREEE (reference sequence). The V and J ends lost 4 bases and 3 bases respectively, with 10 bases between them. The CDR3 loop spans 13 amino acids. CDR3 in DNA: TGTGCCAGCAGCCAGACGGTGGACACTGAAGCTTTCTTT. It encodes CASSQTVDTEAFF.

The chain joins TRBV10-3 to TRBJ2-1; D gene unclear. The CDR3 loop spans 14 amino acids. Trimming removed 6 bases at V and 0 bases at J, with 9 bases between. Germline lookup yields CDR1 ENHRY and CDR2 SYGVKD. This CDR3 reads CAISPLSSYNEQFF. In DNA, the CDR3 is TGTGCCATCAGCCCCTTAAGCTCCTACAATGAGCAGTTCTTC.

The chain combines TRBV5-1 with TRBJ1-1; D not resolved. V lost 2 bases and J lost 1, with 9 bases in between. The CDR3 has 14 amino acids. Per germline, CDR1 SGHRS and CDR2 YFSETQ. Here the CDR3 reads CASSFQHENTEAFF. DNA of the CDR3: TGCGCCAGCAGCTTTCAACACGAGAACACTGAAGCTTTCTTT.

The sample holds one count of this clone. For the CDR3, the DNA is TGTGCCAGCAGCTTGTTCGCAGGGGTGAACACCGGGGAGCTGTTTTTT. It codes for CASSLFAGVNTGELFF. This sequence joins TRBV5-4 and TRBJ2-2, with D possibly TRBD1 on 6 matching bases. Germline lookup yields CDR1 SGHNT and CDR2 YYREEE (reference sequence). This CDR3 is 16 amino acids long. The germline V and J ends were trimmed by 1 base and 1 base, with 11 bases remaining between them.

This clone was picked up one time. CDR3 residues: CASTFGGAYGNTIYF. For the CDR3, the DNA is TGTGCCAGCACTTTCGGGGGGGCTTATGGAAACACCATATATTTT. This chain links TRBV28 with TRBJ1-3; D possibly corresponds to TRBD1 (6 bases). The germline V gene encodes CDR1 MDHEN and CDR2 SYDVKM. The CDR3 runs 15 residues. With 7 bases removed from V and 3 bases from J, the gap between germline ends came to 16 bases.

The chain couples TRBV19 to TRBJ1-2; 7 nucleotides match TRBD1. This CDR3 contains 16 residues. V lost 1 base, J lost 0 bases, and 5 bases stayed unmatched. Germline-derived CDR1 and CDR2 are LNHDA and SQIVND (reference sequence). The CDR3 DNA follows: TGTGCCAGTAGTATAGGCGGACAGGAACCTAACTATGGCTACACCTTC. Translated: CASSIGGQEPNYGYTF.